The clone carrying this TCR beta chain was counted at least ten times. TCRdb reanalysed the 5' RACE reads using MiXCR and keeps one entry per CDR3 protein. In the table there are about 61,000 distinct CDR3 sequences, about 11% of which are singletons. This sample is drawn from a study of early T cells in non-severe SARS-CoV-2 infection. The starting material was whole blood, obtained at baseline. The receptor was derived from an adult who was a healthcare worker with PCR-confirmed SARS-CoV-2 infection or an uninfected control (not recorded which). The donor label of this sample is uncertain.

Here the CDR3 reads CASSQNFETQYF. As DNA, the CDR3 is TGTGCCAGCAGCCAAAACTTCGAGACCCAGTACTTC. The chain employs TRBV11-2 and TRBJ2-5; D gene uncertain. CDR1 SGHAT and CDR2 FQNNGV come from the germline V gene. CDR3 size: 12 residues. The ends were cut back, 5 bases at V and 5 bases at J, with 9 bases in the middle.